Only one count was recorded for the clone carrying this T cell receptor beta chain. Antigen specificity is unknown. Germline trimming cut 2 bases from V and 5 bases from J; bases unmatched to any gene: 9. Germline loops: CDR1 MNHEY, CDR2 SVGEGT. CDR3 length equals 15 residues. The entry originates in a study of T-cell memory formation after mild COVID-19. Study in general: Largely, the TCR clusters proved donor specific. Findings and caveats of the study: Shrinking CD4+ clones were chiefly CM and EM; CD8+ ones were chiefly EMRA. In pre-infection memory, a portion of responding clones appeared, which suggested that cross-reactive memory joined.

TCR alpha and TCR beta cDNA libraries carrying sample barcodes and UMIs came from 5'RACE with constant-segment primers. TCRdb independently ran MiXCR on the 5' RACE reads; one entry per CDR3 protein. The sample holds 200,000 or so distinct CDR3 sequences; about 17% are singletons and the top ten take 2.4%. The TCR was taken from an adult woman who had mild COVID-19 (a few samples of this study predate the infection). Cell type and time point are not known. The rearrangement links TRBV6-2 or TRBV6-3 to TRBJ2-7; 7 bases line up with TRBD2. Sequencing was carried out using PBMCs or a T cell subset sorted from them (not recorded which). This CDR3 is CASSYASGGLNEQYF. Written as DNA, the CDR3 is TGTGCCAGCAGTTACGCTAGCGGTGGCCTGAACGAGCAGTACTTC.